This T cell receptor beta chain was recorded in a study of T cell repertoires in cytomegalovirus infection. Study information: A matching HLA type, together with CMV infection, was signaled by public TCR beta signatures.

V lost 4 bases, J lost 1 base, and 5 bases stayed unmatched. Germline loops: CDR1 SGHKS, CDR2 YYEKEE (reference sequence). The CDR3 runs 15 residues. Findings and caveats of the study: Summed public TCR beta family frequency identified CMV carriers bearing the relevant HLA.

Via MiXCR, TCRdb re-called the reads, giving one row per CDR3 protein. The top ten hold approximately 12% of the sample, which has about 310,000 distinct CDR3 sequences, around 25% seen once. This clonotype was seen once. Its antigen is still unknown. The sample in question was cultured PBMCs, obtained from culture after CMV antigen stimulation. The gene calls are TRBV5-5 and TRBJ2-3; 8 bases match TRBD2. The clonotype originates from a human donor in good health (CMV status not recorded). Some clones in this sample may be carry-over from other donors' samples. The CDR3: CASSPELAGTDTQYF. The CDR3 DNA reads TGTGCCAGCAGCCCAGAACTAGCGGGCACAGATACGCAGTATTTT.